The TCR beta chain described here comes from a study of T-cell reconstitution after alpha-beta-depleted transplantation in children. Preparing the TCRbeta library involved the use of unique molecular identifiers. Via MiXCR, TCRdb re-called the PCR reads, giving one row per CDR3 protein. The data show roughly 500,000 distinct CDR3 sequences, with approximately 20% seen just once and 2.5% to 3.5% held by the top ten. V lost 3 bases and J lost 2, with 11 bases in between. This CDR3 is 14 amino acids long. Germline values: CDR1 SGHRS, CDR2 YFSETQ. This clonotype was counted between two and nine times. The sequence was obtained from a human donor who donated a stem cell graft to a child with acute lymphoblastic leukemia. This chain links TRBV5-1 with TRBJ1-1, with D perhaps matching TRBD1 (5 bases). The material sequenced was PBMCs from the stem cell graft donor, taken from the stem cell graft. CDR3 DNA sequence: TGCGCCAGCAGCTATCCTCAGGGAAACACTGAAGCTTTCTTT. Amino acids: CASSYPQGNTEAFF.